These 11 T cell receptor beta chains came from one sample sequenced in a study of OX40 agonist ivuxolimab in advanced cancers. The library was produced with the immunoSEQ multiplex PCR assay. What TCRdb holds here is the immuneACCESS table cut down to in-frame rearrangements. Part of the clones is not present; checked against another copy, under half of the missing clones reflect an unresolved V gene, and the others are unexplained. Present in this sample are about 36,000 clones, approximately 78% of which were seen just once. The leading ten clones occupy about 24% of the sample. The sample consisted of CD4+ or CD8+ T cells sorted from blood, taken in a trial of the OX40 agonist ivuxolimab. Receptor source: an adult with an advanced solid tumor such as melanoma, head and neck, liver or kidney cancer.

This clone came up a few times. The chain has TRBV6-1 and TRBJ2-7; D uncertain. CDR3 length: 13 amino acids. CDR1 and CDR2 from the germline V gene are MNHNS and SASEGT. Trimming took 7 bases from V and 3 from J, leaving 13 bases between them. The CDR3 region is CASTWAGIYEQYF. The DNA of the CDR3 is TGTGCCAGCACATGGGCAGGAATCTACGAGCAGTACTTC.

V and J are TRBV7-2 and TRBJ2-3; no firm D call. The CDR3 has 14 residues. Looked up from germline, CDR1 is SGHTA and CDR2 is FQGNSA. The V end lost 5 bases, the J end lost 0 bases, and 9 bases lay between the germline ends. This chain's CDR3 is CASSVGLSTDTQYF. In DNA form, the CDR3 reads TGTGCCAGCAGCGTGGGTCTGAGCACAGATACGCAGTATTTT. The full variable domain, its missing parts supplied by reference TRBV7-2 and TRBJ2-3, is GAGVSQSPSNKVTEKGKDVELRCDPISGHTALYWYRQSLGQGLEFLIYFQGNSAPDKSGLPSDRFSAERTGGSVSTLTIQRTQQEDSAVYLCASSVGLSTDTQYFGPGTRLTVL.

In the case of this clone: Other DNA sequences in this specimen translate into the identical CDR3. The CDR3 sequence: CASSRGVDSSYNSPLHF. In nucleotides, the CDR3 is TGCGCCAGCAGCCGCGGTGTGGATAGCTCCTATAATTCACCCCTCCACTTT. This chain joins TRBV4-1 and TRBJ1-6; D remains ambiguous. Germline V CDR1 and CDR2: MGHRA, YSYEKL. The CDR3 is 17 amino acids. The V end lost 4 bases, the J end lost 0 bases, and 13 bases lay between the germline ends.

The chain links TRBV28 to TRBJ1-2, with TRBD1 as a possible D gene (5 bases). This CDR3 region has 14 residues. Germline V gene data show CDR1 as MDHEN and CDR2 as SYDVKM. V was shortened by 7 bases and J by 1 base, with 13 bases between the two germline ends. For the CDR3, the DNA is TGTGCCAGCACCCCCCTGGGGGATAACTATGGCTACACCTTC. Its translation is CASTPLGDNYGYTF.

The chain uses TRBV9 and TRBJ1-1; a possible D gene is TRBD1 (5 bases). The CDR3 runs 15 residues. Germline values: CDR1 SGDLS, CDR2 YYNGEE. Between the trimmed V and J ends, which lost 2 bases and 0 bases, there was a span of 11 bases. CDR3 protein: CASSVSHRLNTEAFF. The CDR3 DNA reads as TGTGCCAGCAGCGTTTCGCACAGGCTGAACACTGAAGCTTTCTTT.

V and J are TRBV15 and TRBJ1-1, with D tentatively TRBD1 (5 bases). CDR3 length: 14 residues. Germline CDR1 LNHNV, CDR2 YYDKDF (reference sequence). The ends were cut back, 5 bases at V and 4 bases at J, with 14 bases in the middle. CDR3 loop: CATSPDIRSTEAFF. The CDR3, as DNA: TGTGCCACCAGCCCGGACATACGCAGCACTGAAGCTTTCTTT.

This clone came up once. The chain is built from TRBV9 and TRBJ2-5; D might be TRBD1 (6 bases). CDR1 is SGDLS, CDR2 YYNGEE, per germline. The CDR3 length is 16 residues. Trimming shortened V by 2 bases and J by 5 bases, and 19 bases separated the two germline ends. The CDR3, as DNA: TGTGCCAGCAGCGTTGGGACACTCCGGGCAGGGGAGACCCAGTACTTC. Its protein product is CASSVGTLRAGETQYF. Full variable domain (rest looked up from reference TRBV9 and TRBJ2-5): DSGVTQTPKHLITATGQRVTLRCSPRSGDLSVYWYQQSLDQGLQFLIQYYNGEERAKGNILERFSAQQFPDLHSELNLSSLELGDSALYFCASSVGTLRAGETQYFGPGTRLLVL.

This rearrangement joins TRBV7-2 to TRBJ2-7, with D perhaps matching TRBD1 or TRBD2 (5 bases each). The CDR3 spans 15 residues. V lost 5 bases and J 7 bases, leaving 21 bases between the germline ends. Germline loops: CDR1 SGHTA, CDR2 FQGNSA. The CDR3 protein is CASSQGAPGYTEQYF. The CDR3 bases are TGTGCCAGCAGCCAAGGGGCTCCGGGGTATACGGAGCAGTACTTC.

V is TRBV5-1 and J is TRBJ1-2; the D is unclear. V was shortened by 0 bases and J by 1 base, with 7 bases between the two germline ends. The CDR3 loop spans 14 amino acids. Looked up from germline, CDR1 is SGHRS and CDR2 is YFSETQ. The DNA for the CDR3 is TGCGCCAGCAGCTTGGATGGATTTAACTATGGCTACACCTTC. Amino acid sequence: CASSLDGFNYGYTF.

The chain couples TRBV30 to TRBJ1-5; TRBD1 aligns across 7 bases. Germline trimming cut 2 bases from V and 6 bases from J; bases unmatched to any gene: 7. The CDR3 totals 14 residues. Germline V gene data show CDR1 as GTSNPN and CDR2 as SVGIG (reference sequence). In DNA, the CDR3 is TGTGCCTGGAGTCGGAACAGGGGAGGTCAGCCCCAGCATTTT. Translating it yields CAWSRNRGGQPQHF.

The rearrangement joins TRBV27 to TRBJ1-1; tentatively, D is TRBD1 (5 bases). The CDR3 extends over 14 amino acids. Germline V gives CDR1 MNHEY, CDR2 SMNVEV (reference sequence). Trimming took 3 bases from V and 6 from J, leaving 14 bases between them. The CDR3 coding sequence is TGTGCCAGCAGTTTCCATACCCCGGGGGCTGAAGCTTTCTTT. This encodes CASSFHTPGAEAFF.